A selection of T cell receptor beta chains follows, all from one sample in a study of long-term antiretroviral therapy in people with HIV. Sequencing was performed with immunoSEQ multiplex PCR; in TCRdb, only in-frame clones are kept and a portion is missing. This sample has 30,000 to 40,000 clones; under 85% occur once, and the top ten carry under 4%. The input for sequencing was unsorted PBMCs, taken 3 years after starting antiretroviral therapy. These receptors originate from a man aged 50 or older with HIV. Both conserved end residues are part of each CDR3. The D gene is left open where the match is weak. Rows give clone size only sometimes, using once, few, many, or a class for an expanded clone.

v_gene	abundance	len	j_gene	d_gene	CDR3aa	CDR3nt
TRBV5-6	.	15	TRBJ2-2	.	CASTTSWGVTGELFF	TGTGCCAGCACCACCTCCTGGGGGGTAACCGGGGAGCTGTTTTTT
TRBV7-2	.	14	TRBJ2-7	.	CASSPGGRGEEQYF	TGTGCCAGCAGCCCCGGGGGCAGGGGGGAAGAGCAGTACTTC
TRBV25-1	few	14	TRBJ1-2	.	CASSEYGANYGYTF	TGTGCCAGCAGTGAATACGGGGCTAACTATGGCTACACCTTC
TRBV5-1	.	19	TRBJ2-1	TRBD2	CASSSYGLAGAQTYNEQFF	TGCGCCAGCAGCTCCTATGGGCTAGCGGGGGCCCAAACCTACAATGAGCAGTTCTTC
TRBV7-3	.	13	TRBJ1-6	.	CASSLRAESPLHF	TGTGCCAGCAGCTTAAGGGCAGAATCACCCCTCCACTTT
TRBV19	once	16	TRBJ2-2	TRBD2	CASSIALAANTGELFF	TGTGCCAGTAGTATAGCTCTAGCGGCGAACACCGGGGAGCTGTTTTTT
TRBV7-9	.	17	TRBJ2-1	.	CASSSSGVHQGRNEQFF	TGTGCCAGCAGCTCAAGCGGCGTACACCAAGGAAGGAATGAGCAGTTCTTC
TRBV19	.	15	TRBJ1-1	.	CASSILGHLNTEAFF	TGTGCCAGTAGTATCCTCGGGCACCTGAACACTGAAGCTTTCTTT
TRBV29-1	.	12	TRBJ2-7	.	CSVLIGAYEQYF	TGCAGCGTTCTGATAGGGGCCTACGAGCAGTACTTC
TRBV29-1	.	14	TRBJ2-6	TRBD1	CSVGDRAGANVLTF	TGCAGCGTAGGGGACAGGGCTGGGGCCAACGTCCTGACTTTC
TRBV14	.	14	TRBJ2-5	.	CASSLTWGLETQYF	TGTGCCAGCAGCCTTACTTGGGGGTTAGAGACCCAGTACTTC
TRBV7-9	.	13	TRBJ1-2	.	CASRDGANYGYTF	TGTGCCAGCAGGGACGGCGCTAACTATGGCTACACCTTC
TRBV11-1	.	13	TRBJ2-2	.	CASSLGLTGELFF	TGTGCCAGCAGCTTAGGTCTCACCGGGGAGCTGTTTTTT
TRBV21-1	.	16	TRBJ2-3	.	CASSKGGLAASDTQYF	TGTGCCAGCAGCAAAGGGGGACTAGCGGCCTCAGATACGCAGTATTTT
TRBV7-2	.	18	TRBJ2-7	TRBD2	CASSLEVAGLAGAYEQYF	TGTGCCAGCAGCTTAGAGGTTGCGGGACTAGCGGGGGCCTACGAGCAGTACTTC
TRBV6-5	.	14	TRBJ1-4	TRBD1	CASSYDRGSEKLFF	TGTGCCAGCAGTTACGACAGGGGGTCGGAAAAACTGTTTTTT
TRBV5-1	.	14	TRBJ2-3	.	CASRAPGGGDTQYF	TGCGCCAGCAGGGCGCCGGGGGGCGGAGATACGCAGTATTTT
TRBV28	few	15	TRBJ1-5	.	CASTSPEGGNQPQHF	TGTGCCAGCACCTCCCCTGAGGGGGGCAATCAGCCCCAGCATTTT
TRBV19	few	13	TRBJ2-1	TRBD2	CASSVLARDEQFF	TGTGCCAGTAGTGTACTAGCGAGGGATGAGCAGTTCTTC
TRBV19	.	17	TRBJ2-2	TRBD1	CASMIVVSGGDTGELFF	TGTGCCAGTATGATTGTGGTTTCAGGGGGTGACACCGGGGAGCTGTTTTTT
TRBV5-5	.	16	TRBJ1-1	TRBD1	CASSSPFDRGGFEAFF	TGTGCCAGCAGCTCCCCTTTCGACAGGGGGGGCTTTGAAGCTTTCTTT
TRBV7-9	.	15	TRBJ2-3	.	CASSPPGRGVDTQYF	TGTGCCAGCAGCCCCCCCGGGCGGGGAGTCGATACGCAGTATTTT
TRBV11-2	.	16	TRBJ1-2	.	CASSLAPGRISHGYTF	TGTGCCAGCAGCTTAGCCCCGGGACGGATTTCTCATGGCTACACCTTC
TRBV5-5	.	15	TRBJ1-6	.	CASSLQAFGNSPLHF	TGTGCCAGCAGCTTGCAGGCGTTCGGTAATTCACCCCTCCACTTT
TRBV5-1	.	17	TRBJ2-1	TRBD2	CASSTASGGAVRNEQFF	TGCGCCAGCAGCACGGCTAGCGGGGGGGCCGTTCGCAATGAGCAGTTCTTC
TRBV28	once	15	TRBJ2-7	.	CASSPPSSSSYEQYF	TGTGCCAGCAGTCCCCCGTCCTCGAGCTCCTACGAGCAGTACTTC
TRBV28	.	12	TRBJ2-7	TRBD1	CASSSINRGRYF	TGTGCCAGCAGTTCCATCAACAGGGGAAGGTACTTC
TRBV5-1	.	15	TRBJ2-7	.	CASSPDGALVYEQYF	TGCGCCAGCTCCCCCGACGGGGCATTAGTCTACGAGCAGTACTTC
TRBV29-1	.	13	TRBJ1-1	TRBD1	CSVELGQHTEAFF	TGCAGCGTTGAATTGGGACAGCACACTGAAGCTTTCTTT
TRBV11-3	.	13	TRBJ2-7	.	CASSLGPSYEQYF	TGTGCCAGCAGCTTAGGTCCCTCCTACGAGCAGTACTTC
TRBV6-6	few	15	TRBJ1-2	.	CASSYSTGPTYGYTF	TGTGCCAGCAGTTACTCCACGGGCCCCACCTATGGCTACACCTTC
TRBV27	.	14	TRBJ1-5	TRBD1	CASRPQGAGQPQHF	TGTGCCAGCAGACCCCAGGGGGCGGGCCAGCCCCAGCATTTT
TRBV4-1	.	15	TRBJ1-1	TRBD1	CASRVVGQANTEAFF	TGCGCCAGCAGGGTAGTCGGACAGGCGAACACTGAAGCTTTCTTT
TRBV11-2	.	15	TRBJ2-7	TRBD2	CASSLVHSGSVEQYF	TGTGCCAGCAGCTTAGTCCATAGCGGGAGTGTCGAGCAGTACTTC
TRBV7-9	few	16	TRBJ2-1	.	CASSSLVGSSYNEQFF	TGTGCCAGCAGCTCATTGGTAGGCAGCTCCTACAATGAGCAGTTCTTC
TRBV18	.	16	TRBJ1-6	.	CASSPDRPVYNSPLHF	TGTGCCAGCTCACCAGATAGGCCGGTCTATAATTCACCCCTCCACTTT
TRBV21-1	few	15	TRBJ2-4	.	CASNDGILAKNIQYF	TGTGCCAGCAACGATGGGATTCTAGCCAAAAACATTCAGTACTTC
TRBV5-4	.	16	TRBJ2-3	TRBD2	CASRGATSGGADTQYF	TGTGCCAGCAGGGGGGCGACTAGCGGGGGGGCAGATACGCAGTATTTT
TRBV6-1	.	13	TRBJ2-3	TRBD2	CASRTSGRDTQYF	TGTGCCAGCAGGACTAGCGGGAGGGATACGCAGTATTTT
TRBV18	.	14	TRBJ2-5	.	CASSRDRGGETQYF	TGTGCCAGCTCACGTGACAGGGGAGGGGAGACCCAGTACTTC
TRBV19	.	14	TRBJ1-4	.	CASSRQAPNEKLFF	TGTGCCAGTAGTAGACAGGCGCCTAATGAAAAACTGTTTTTT
TRBV6-6	.	11	TRBJ2-3	.	CASSPGEKQYF	TGTGCCAGCAGCCCCGGGGAGAAGCAGTATTTT
TRBV10-3	.	15	TRBJ2-5	TRBD1	CAISDPGQGQETQYF	TGTGCCATCAGTGACCCGGGACAGGGCCAAGAGACCCAGTACTTC
TRBV7-3	.	13	TRBJ1-1	TRBD1	CASSLRQGAEAFF	TGTGCCAGCAGCTTAAGACAGGGGGCTGAAGCTTTCTTT
TRBV9	.	16	TRBJ2-7	TRBD2	CASSESGLAGDYEQYF	TGTGCCAGCAGCGAGTCCGGACTAGCGGGAGACTACGAGCAGTACTTC
TRBV5-1	few	15	TRBJ2-6	.	CASSPTDSGANVLTF	TGCGCCAGCAGCCCCACGGACTCTGGGGCCAACGTCCTGACTTTC
TRBV2	.	14	TRBJ2-7	.	CASSGAQGTYEQYF	TGTGCCAGCAGTGGTGCGCAGGGCACCTACGAGCAGTACTTC
TRBV28	.	16	TRBJ1-3	.	CASRQEGTSSGNTIYF	TGTGCCAGCAGGCAAGAAGGGACAAGCTCTGGAAACACCATATATTTT
TRBV18	once	17	TRBJ2-3	TRBD2	CASSRLLAGGRGDTQYF	TGTGCCAGCTCGCGTTTACTAGCGGGGGGGCGAGGAGATACGCAGTATTTT
TRBV4-3	few	18	TRBJ2-3	.	CASSQSPFSGTSTDTQYF	TGCGCCAGCAGCCAATCCCCCTTTAGCGGCACTAGCACAGATACGCAGTATTTT
TRBV6-6	.	13	TRBJ1-3	.	CASSYSNQNTIYF	TGTGCCAGCAGTTACTCGAATCAGAACACCATATATTTT
TRBV5-1	.	15	TRBJ2-3	TRBD2	CASLYSGGAADTQYF	TGCGCCAGCTTATATAGCGGGGGGGCCGCAGATACGCAGTATTTT
TRBV6-5	.	13	TRBJ2-7	.	CASSSGVRHEQYF	TGTGCCAGCAGCTCCGGGGTCAGGCACGAGCAGTACTTC
TRBV5-4	.	14	TRBJ2-5	TRBD1	CASSLWQGAGSQYF	TGTGCCAGCAGCTTGTGGCAGGGGGCGGGGTCCCAGTACTTC
TRBV27	.	16	TRBJ2-1	TRBD2	CASSRRGLAGYDEQFF	TGTGCCAGCAGCCGCCGGGGACTAGCGGGATACGATGAGCAGTTCTTC
TRBV7-2	.	12	TRBJ2-5	.	CASSSIGETQYF	TGTGCCAGCAGCTCCATTGGGGAGACCCAGTACTTC
TRBV6-6	.	15	TRBJ2-7	.	CASSPGKNAAYEQYF	TGTGCCAGCAGCCCAGGTAAAAACGCCGCCTACGAGCAGTACTTC
TRBV28	few	14	TRBJ1-4	TRBD1	CASNRRGTNEKLFF	TGTGCCAGCAACCGCAGGGGGACTAATGAAAAACTGTTTTTT
TRBV2	.	13	TRBJ2-1	.	CASTKGGYNEQFF	TGTGCCAGCACCAAGGGGGGCTACAATGAGCAGTTCTTC
TRBV14	.	13	TRBJ1-2	TRBD1	CASSQVQGAGYTF	TGTGCCAGCAGCCAAGTACAGGGGGCGGGCTACACCTTC